This T cell receptor (beta chain) derives from a study of beta chain features in type 1 diabetes. This clone occurred a few times. Its antigen is not known. Isolated RNA was reverse transcribed in full, so expressed TCRB transcripts were sequenced. Measured with immunoSEQ multiplex PCR; TCRdb has only the in-frame clones, and not every one. Of 500,000 to 650,000 clones listed, roughly 12% are singletons. The CDR3 consists of 13 residues. Germline CDR1 is MGHDK and CDR2 is SYGVNS. V lost 2 bases and J 3 bases, leaving 7 bases between the germline ends. Study-wide results and limits: Individuals with type 1 diabetes displayed fewer insertions and more deletions at VDJ junctions. The study found moderately but significantly shorter TCRB CDR3s in all four CD4+ subsets of Type 1 diabetes patients. Researchers could not determine here whether HLA type influences TCRB rearrangement. Using cDNA template may skew counts toward highly expressing activated cells.

V usage is TRBV25-1 and J usage is TRBJ2-5; maybe TRBD1 (5 bases). Sequenced: naive CD4+ T cells from blood. This TCR was sampled from a man under 40 with type 1 diabetes. In DNA, the CDR3 is TGTGCCAGCAGTGAAGGGGCAGAAGAGACCCAGTACTTC. Its protein is CASSEGAEETQYF.